One sample yielded the 10 T cell receptor beta chains listed below, sequenced in a study of memory B cells and T cells in multiple sclerosis. The antigens these receptors bind are not known. This table comes from immunoSEQ multiplex PCR, and its TCRdb copy is limited to in-frame clones, with some not included. The table shows approximately 47,000 clones, with 82% occurring only once. After stimulus-free culture, autoproliferating CFSE-dim and non-proliferating CFSE-high T cells were sequenced separately. Pooled replicate wells came from approximately 51 million CFSE-labeled PBMCs cultured approximately seven days without stimulus. Material for sequencing was PBMCs from blood kept in culture. These receptor sequences come from a human donor with multiple sclerosis.

The J gene is TRBJ1-1, the V gene TRBV5-1; 7 bases line up with TRBD1. V shed 4 bases, J shed 5 bases, and the junction held 8 bases outside the gene matches. The length of the CDR3 is 14 residues. Germline V gene data show CDR1 as SGHRS and CDR2 as YFSETQ. This chain's CDR3 is CASSLDRWQTEAFF. In nucleotides, the CDR3 is TGCGCCAGCAGCCTGGACAGGTGGCAAACTGAAGCTTTCTTT.

This chain links TRBV2 with TRBJ1-4, with D possibly being TRBD1 (6 bases). Germline CDR1 reads SNHLY; CDR2 reads FYNNEI. The CDR3 length is 14 residues. V was clipped by 3 bases and J by 8 bases, with 13 bases between them. The CDR3 DNA sequence: TGTGCCAGCAGTGACCACAGGGTTGGGGAAAAACTGTTTTTT. It is translated as CASSDHRVGEKLFF. The full variable domain, its missing parts supplied by reference TRBV2 and TRBJ1-4, is EPEVTQTPSHQVTQMGQEVILRCVPISNHLYFYWYRQILGQKVEFLVSFYNNEISEKSEIFDDQFSVERPDGSNFTLKIRSTKLEDSAMYFCASSDHRVGEKLFFGSGTQLSVL.

The J gene is TRBJ2-3, the V gene TRBV7-2, with 9 bases matching TRBD2. The CDR3 loop spans 16 amino acids. CDR1 is SGHTA, CDR2 FQGNSA, per germline. The ends lost 5 bases at V and 5 bases at J; junction bases unmatched: 11. The CDR3 reads CASSAMGLALQDTQYF. In DNA form, the CDR3 reads TGTGCCAGCAGCGCGATGGGACTAGCCCTACAAGATACGCAGTATTTT. The full variable domain, in which reference TRBV7-2 and TRBJ2-3 provide the parts outside the CDR3, is GAGVSQSPSNKVTEKGKDVELRCDPISGHTALYWYRQSLGQGLEFLIYFQGNSAPDKSGLPSDRFSAERTGGSVSTLTIQRTQQEDSAVYLCASSAMGLALQDTQYFGPGTRLTVL.

The gene calls are TRBV2 and TRBJ1-6; no clear D gene. V was pared by 7 bases and J by 6 bases, with 10 bases between. Germline V CDR1 and CDR2: SNHLY, FYNNEI. The CDR3 spans 13 residues. The CDR3 DNA reads TGTGCCAGCACAAGTTCGGGTAATTCACCCCTCCACTTT. Translated, it gives CASTSSGNSPLHF.

In its sample, this clone is medium-sized. Germline and junction disagree at one end, which may indicate a read error. This chain links TRBV7-7 with TRBJ1-3; D gene uncertain. This CDR3 has 15 amino acids. The germline gives CDR1 SSHAT, CDR2 FNYEAQ (reference sequence). CDR3 protein: CASSLAPHSGNTIYF. The CDR3, as DNA: TGTGCTAGCAGCTTGGCTCCTCACTCTGGAAACACCATATATTTT.

The chain is built from TRBV6-5 and TRBJ1-2; 9 bases agree with TRBD1. This CDR3 is built from 15 residues. Germline values: CDR1 MNHEY, CDR2 SVGAGI. V dropped 0 bases and J dropped 4; count of bases not matched to a gene: 3. In DNA, the CDR3 is TGTGCCAGCAGTTACTCGGGACAGGGAGTCTATGGCTACACCTTC. Translated, it gives CASSYSGQGVYGYTF.

This chain links TRBV4-3 with TRBJ1-1, with unresolved D. With 4 bases removed from V and 6 bases from J, the gap between germline ends came to 12 bases. Germline V lookup: CDR1 LGHNA, CDR2 YSLEER. There are 13 residues in the CDR3. This CDR3 reads CASSPIEGSEAFF. In DNA form, the CDR3 reads TGCGCCAGCAGCCCCATAGAGGGCTCTGAAGCTTTCTTT.

The genes are TRBV5-8 and TRBJ2-7; 7 nucleotides agree with TRBD2. The CDR3 runs 14 residues. CDR1 is SGHTS and CDR2 is YDEGEE in the germline V gene. After removal of 4 bases from V and 0 bases from J, the junction contained 4 bases not matched to a gene. CDR3 nucleotide sequence: TGTGCCAGCAGCGGGGGGGTCTTCTCCTACGAGCAGTACTTC. The encoded protein is CASSGGVFSYEQYF.

The rearrangement joins TRBV28 to TRBJ2-7; 7 bases map to TRBD1. The CDR3 totals 14 residues. Trimming at V came to 6 bases and at J to 2 bases, leaving 7 bases not matched to a gene. From germline, CDR1 is MDHEN and CDR2 SYDVKM. The CDR3 DNA is TGTGCCAGCAGGCGATCCGGGACAGCCTACGAGCAGTACTTC. This gives the protein CASRRSGTAYEQYF.

The chain joins TRBV19 to TRBJ1-3; the D is unclear. Trimming shortened V by 5 bases and J by 6 bases, and 11 bases separated the two germline ends. Germline V gives CDR1 LNHDA, CDR2 SQIVND (reference sequence). The CDR3 spans 13 residues. The CDR3 bases are TGTGCCAGTAGTCGGACTTTTACAAACACCATATATTTT. It specifies CASSRTFTNTIYF.